This T cell receptor beta chain came from a study of shared clonotypes between healthy human individuals (dated by TCRdb to the early 2020s). Broadly, across the study: The cohort comprised two women and a few men aged 18 to 49 years. For each donor, CD4 naive and CD4 memory were each given three plates, CD8 naive was given two plates, and CD8 memory was given one plate. To estimate repertoire size and how much clonotypes are shared between individuals, the study performed deep sequencing of blood TCR repertoires from five healthy adults. To increase sequencing depth and limit assay-specific biases, TCR repertoire library preparation and sequencing were carried out by different laboratories using diverse techniques. Per donor, leukapheresis produced somewhere between about 0.9 and 9 billion PBMCs. Broader findings and caveats from the paper: Sharing across a handful of donors was observed for approximately 5% of naive CD4, about 4% of naive CD8, 2% to 2.5% of memory CD4, and around 0.4% of memory CD8 clonotypes. Because the study included a small number of donors, the genetic and exposure-history diversity represented was limited. Incomplete sequencing was indicated by rarefaction of sorted-subset datasets, despite the large sequencing depth. Naive subsets generally had larger estimated clonotype richness than memory subsets. Sampling was restricted to blood, and TCR repertoires in tissues likely differ from the TCR repertoires found in blood. Compared with non-shared clonotypes, the clonotypes found in all four sorted-subset donors had higher generation probabilities. Pairwise subsampling indicated that sequencing depth was expected to affect the degree of clonotype sharing among donors.

On this clone: The clone's antigen remains unknown. The input lacks base qualities; no much larger clone sits a single base away.

Using the deep immunoSEQ assay, multiplex PCR amplified TCR CDR3 regions from genomic DNA. Extracted genomic DNA from each cell subset was spread evenly across all wells of several immunoSEQ 96-well plates, with each plate serving as a replicate. For sorted subsets, each replicate PCR was loaded with about 200 ng genomic DNA, equivalent to approximately 27,000 T cell genomes. The purified libraries were quantified using a Qubit 3.0 fluorometer, sized with a Bioanalyzer 2100, and then quantified again using the KAPA Library Quantification kit. Every immunoSEQ 96-well plate was sequenced on a separate single-read 150-cycle Illumina NextSeq 550 flow cell. In the source study's methods: Because the immunoSEQ output held only junctional sequences and lacked quality scores, the filtering could not match the filtering applied to full-length reads. Sequences were annotated with PyIR, a Python wrapper for IgBLAST v1.9, using IMGT germline references to assign V/J genes and CDR3. Reads with weak V/J assignments (E-value above 1e-6), missing CDR3, stop codons, out-of-frame junctions, or ambiguous translated residues were removed. V3J clonotypes were defined as sequences sharing an identical inferred V gene, J gene, and CDR3 amino acid sequence. The percentage overlap between two repertoires was calculated by dividing the number of shared unique clonotypes by the size of the smaller repertoire. Richness of each repertoire was evaluated using RTK rarefaction, the Chao1 estimator, and Recon v2.1 estimates of unobserved clonotypes. Generation probabilities were computed with OLGA for all TCRbeta clonotypes obtained by the gDNA method from a handful of donors. The source is immuneACCESS, and TCRdb retained only in-frame sequences with V and J called. Part of the clones is not carried over; for the studies checked, unresolved V genes explain less than half of this, and the remainder is unexplained. V, J and clone size derive from that table, while D and trimming were established from the DNA sequence. Counted in this sample were more than 2,000,000 clones; 80% to 95% of them appeared once. The leading ten clones occupy 0.39% of the sample.

The donors were healthy, HIV-negative adults who had no recently reported acute infections or vaccinations. Only Caucasian adults living in Nashville, Tennessee, USA were represented among the donors. Magnetic negative selection was used to enrich CD4+ T cells, after which naive cells were positively selected on CD45RA and the negative fraction became the memory subset. After blood collection by leukapheresis, PBMCs were isolated using Ficoll-Histopaque density gradient centrifugation and then cryopreserved in the vapor phase of liquid nitrogen. Purity and quantity of every magnetically sorted T cell population were checked by analytical flow cytometry. From each sorted fraction, genomic DNA was isolated and quantified by UV absorbance on a Nanodrop 2000c. CDR1 and CDR2 are drawn from the germline V gene: MDHEN, SYDVKM. V is trimmed back by 4 bases and J by 3 bases, and the junction contains 3 bases that no gene match accounts for. Counted from cysteine to phenylalanine, this CDR3 has 14 amino acids. Of all the DNA, just the CDR3 is kept, 42 bases in frame from base 1.

The chain is assembled from TRBV28 and TRBJ2-3; TRBD1 fits 8 bases in the junction. The sequenced sample was naive CD4+ T cells from PBMCs. What the cell subset or site label conveys for this sample: CD45RA+ positively selected. The source of this sequence is a man younger than 30 in good health. Some clones in this sample may be carry-over from other donors' samples. The DNA reads as follows: TGTGCCAGCAGTTACAGGGGGTGGACAGATACGCAGTATTTT. The resulting protein is CASSYRGWTDTQYF.